These 22 T cell receptor beta chains originate from one sample sequenced in a study of shared clonotypes between healthy human individuals. CD8 cells regarded as naive lacked CD45RO, were positively chosen for CCR7, and omitted terminally differentiated effector memory CD45RA+ cells. The protocol was immunoSEQ multiplex PCR, while the TCRdb copy is restricted to in-frame clones and leaves out a portion. This repertoire shows roughly 890,000 clones, about 91% found once; its top ten account for approximately 25%. Material for sequencing was naive CD8+ T cells sorted from blood. The receptors shown here come from a man between 25 and 39 years old in good health.

This chain joins TRBV5-1 and TRBJ2-7; D is undetermined. Between the trimmed V and J ends, which lost 4 bases and 3 bases, there was a span of 14 bases. CDR3 length: 14 residues. From germline, CDR1 is SGHRS and CDR2 YFSETQ. DNA of the CDR3: TGCGCCAGCAGCGACGGTGAAAATGTCTACGAGCAGTACTTC. It translates to CASSDGENVYEQYF.

The chain carries TRBV7-9 and TRBJ2-2; D is perhaps TRBD1 (6 bases). Trimming stripped 5 bases from V and 7 bases from J, with 11 bases between. There are 13 residues in the CDR3. Germline CDR1 SEHNR, CDR2 FQNEAQ (reference sequence). The CDR3 bases are TGTGCCAGCAGCCCAAGAGGGGGCGGGGAGCTGTTTTTT. Amino acid sequence: CASSPRGGGELFF.

The chain employs TRBV27 and TRBJ2-3; TRBD1 matches at 8 bases. V shed 4 bases and J 2 bases; nucleotides not matched to a gene: 5. Germline CDR1 MNHEY, CDR2 SMNVEV (reference sequence). The CDR3 runs to 15 residues. CDR3 nucleotides: TGTGCCAGCAGTTCGCAGGGGGCTTACACAGATACGCAGTATTTT. This sequence encodes CASSSQGAYTDTQYF.

V and J are TRBV7-9 and TRBJ2-3; 10 positions agree with TRBD2. CDR3 size: 15 residues. CDR1 SEHNR and CDR2 FQNEAQ come from the germline V gene (reference sequence). Trimming at V came to 5 bases and at J to 4 bases, leaving 6 bases not matched to a gene. The CDR3 DNA sequence: TGTGCCAGCAGCCCTAGCGGGAGCCCGGCAGATACGCAGTATTTT. As protein: CASSPSGSPADTQYF.

The chain uses TRBV7-2 and TRBJ2-1; D is ambiguous. The CDR3 length is 15 residues. V dropped 2 bases and J dropped 6 bases, with 14 bases sitting between them. Germline-derived CDR1 and CDR2 are SGHTA and FQGNSA. DNA for the CDR3: TGTGCCAGCAGCTTATTCCTTCTTGGGTCCAATGAGCAGTTCTTC. It encodes CASSLFLLGSNEQFF.

This clone was counted only a few times. Other DNA sequences in this specimen translate into the identical CDR3. The chain employs TRBV5-4 and TRBJ2-3; D unresolved. The CDR3 is 12 amino acids. The V gene's germline CDR1 is SGHNT and CDR2 YYREEE (reference sequence). V dropped 0 bases and J dropped 6 bases, with 5 bases sitting between them. As DNA, the CDR3 is TGTGCCAGCAGCTTGGCGCCCGATACGCAGTATTTT. The encoded protein is CASSLAPDTQYF.

Turning to this clone: This could be a read error, since a much larger clone is one nucleotide away. The same CDR3 is also encoded by other DNA sequences in this sample. The chain has TRBV6-5 and TRBJ2-7; D call uncertain. The CDR3 runs 11 residues. Deletions cut 6 bases from V and 3 bases from J, with 6 bases between. Germline CDR1 is MNHEY and CDR2 is SVGAGI. The CDR3 sequence is CASSLNYEQYF. The CDR3 nucleotides read TGTGCCAGCAGCTTGAACTACGAGCAGTACTTC.

The J gene is TRBJ2-1, the V gene TRBV2; 9 bases align to TRBD1. The V gene's germline CDR1 is SNHLY and CDR2 FYNNEI. This CDR3 is built from 15 residues. V gave up 2 bases and J gave up 6 bases; unmatched junction bases: 5. The CDR3 DNA is TGTGCCAGCAGTGAATCGGACAGGGGTGGCAATGAGCAGTTCTTC. This codes for CASSESDRGGNEQFF.

The rearrangement uses TRBV18 and TRBJ2-7, with D tentatively TRBD1 or TRBD2 (7 bases each). The germline V and J ends were trimmed by 2 bases and 3 bases, with 29 bases remaining between them. Germline V gene lookup returns CDR1 KGHSH and CDR2 LQKENI. The CDR3 length is 20 residues. CDR3 region: CASSPKGTGAASGNYYEQYF. CDR3 bases: TGTGCCAGCTCACCAAAAGGTACAGGGGCGGCTAGCGGAAATTACTACGAGCAGTACTTC. The variable domain in full, completed from reference TRBV18 and TRBJ2-7, reads NAGVMQNPRHLVRRRGQEARLRCSPMKGHSHVYWYRQLPEEGLKFMVYLQKENIIDESGMPKERFSAEFPKEGPSILRIQQVVRGDSAAYFCASSPKGTGAASGNYYEQYFGPGTRLTVT.

The J gene is TRBJ2-5, the V gene TRBV7-9; 9 nucleotides match TRBD2. Germline values: CDR1 SEHNR, CDR2 FQNEAQ (reference sequence). The CDR3 spans 17 residues. Trimming removed 1 base from V and 4 bases from J; junction bases left unmatched: 10. This CDR3 is CASSLVLAGEGRETQYF. DNA for the CDR3: TGTGCCAGCAGCTTAGTTTTAGCGGGAGAAGGGCGAGAGACCCAGTACTTC. Full variable domain (outside the CDR3, taken from reference TRBV7-9 and TRBJ2-5): DTGVSQNPRHKITKRGQNVTFRCDPISEHNRLYWYRQTLGQGPEFLTYFQNEAQLEKSRLLSDRFSAERPKGSFSTLEIQRTEQGDSAMYLCASSLVLAGEGRETQYFGPGTRLLVL.

This sequence joins TRBV11-1 and TRBJ2-7, with D uncertain. The CDR3 totals 15 residues. Trimming removed 5 bases at V and 0 bases at J, with 14 bases between. Per the germline V gene, CDR1 is SGHAT and CDR2 is FQDESV (reference sequence). CDR3 protein: CASSRGGTYSYEQYF. In DNA form, the CDR3 reads TGTGCCAGCAGCCGCGGCGGAACCTACTCCTACGAGCAGTACTTC.

This clone was seen just once. The chain links TRBV27 to TRBJ2-1; 8 positions match TRBD2. CDR1 is MNHEY and CDR2 is SMNVEV in the germline V gene (reference sequence). The junction had 7 bases not matched to a gene; V was cut back by 2 bases and J by 4 bases. The CDR3 runs to 16 residues. The CDR3: CASSLDELAVYNEQFF. Written as DNA, the CDR3 is TGTGCCAGCAGTTTAGATGAACTAGCGGTTTACAATGAGCAGTTCTTC.

The chain carries TRBV6-4 and TRBJ2-5; 14 bases align to TRBD2. The DNA matches TRBJ2-7 better at its end, which makes the J call doubtful. The CDR3 is 16 residues long. Looked up from germline, CDR1 is MRHNA and CDR2 is SNTAGT. CDR3 DNA: TGTGCCAGCAGTGACTCGACTAGCGGGAGGGCCTACGAGCAGTACTTC. This sequence encodes CASSDSTSGRAYEQYF.

The rearrangement uses TRBV27 and TRBJ2-4; the D is unclear. The CDR3 covers 14 residues. Germline V CDR1 and CDR2: MNHEY, SMNVEV (reference sequence). V gave up 6 bases and J gave up 9 bases, with 18 bases separating them. The CDR3 spells CASSPRPPSGIQYF. CDR3 DNA: TGTGCCAGCAGCCCCCGGCCCCCTTCTGGCATTCAGTACTTC.

The chain uses TRBV10-3 and TRBJ2-5; 8 bases map to TRBD1. CDR1 and CDR2 (germline): ENHRY, SYGVKD. CDR3 length equals 15 residues. The V segment lost 0 bases and the J segment 4 bases; nucleotides outside the gene matches: 4. CDR3 sequence: CAISESRTGPETQYF. CDR3 DNA: TGTGCCATCAGTGAGTCGAGGACAGGGCCAGAGACCCAGTACTTC.

This CDR3 reads CASSPWNGNTIYF. The CDR3 nucleotides read TGTGCCAGCAGCCCCTGGAATGGAAACACCATATATTTT. The rearrangement links TRBV11-2 to TRBJ1-3; D gene ambiguous. Germline CDR1 is SGHAT and CDR2 is FQNNGV. This CDR3 region has 13 residues. V lost 5 bases to trimming and J lost 3 bases, with 8 bases between them.

This clone was found a few times. This chain joins TRBV4-3 and TRBJ2-2; possibly TRBD2 for D (5 bases). V shed 0 bases and J shed 3 bases, with 11 bases lying between them. The CDR3 consists of 16 residues. Germline CDR1 is LGHNA and CDR2 is YSLEER. The CDR3 coding sequence is TGCGCCAGCAGCCAAGATACTGGACTGTACACCGGGGAGCTGTTTTTT. Translation gives CASSQDTGLYTGELFF.

J is TRBJ2-1 and V is TRBV7-6; D might be TRBD2 (6 bases). This CDR3 contains 14 residues. V lost 3 bases, J lost 5 bases, and 11 bases lay in between. Germline V lookup: CDR1 SGHVS, CDR2 FNYEAQ. The CDR3 DNA sequence: TGTGCCAGCAGCTTGGGGGGACCTAACAATGAGCAGTTCTTC. Its protein product is CASSLGGPNNEQFF.

This chain connects TRBV5-5 to TRBJ2-5; D is unclear. V gave up 1 base and J gave up 4 bases, with 8 bases separating them. Germline assignment: CDR1 SGHKS and CDR2 YYEKEE (reference sequence). CDR3 length equals 13 residues. This chain's CDR3 is CASSLWSTETQYF. The CDR3, as DNA: TGTGCCAGCAGCTTGTGGTCAACAGAGACCCAGTACTTC. The variable domain in full, with the rest retrieved from reference TRBV5-5 and TRBJ2-5, is DAGVTQSPTHLIKTRGQQVTLRCSPISGHKSVSWYQQVLGQGPQFIFQYYEKEERGRGNFPDRFSARQFPNYSSELNVNALLLGDSALYLCASSLWSTETQYFGPGTRLLVL.

V gene TRBV19 combines with J gene TRBJ2-7, with D perhaps being TRBD1 or TRBD2 (5 bases each). CDR1 LNHDA and CDR2 SQIVND come from the germline V gene (reference sequence). Between the trimmed V and J ends, which lost 5 bases and 2 bases, there was a span of 16 bases. The CDR3 sequence is 15 residues long. For the CDR3, the DNA is TGTGCCAGTAGTCCGGTGCCGGGACCGACCTACGAGCAGTACTTC. Its protein is CASSPVPGPTYEQYF. Based on the CDR3 plus reference TRBV19 and TRBJ2-7, the full variable domain is DGGITQSPKYLFRKEGQNVTLSCEQNLNHDAMYWYRQDPGQGLRLIYYSQIVNDFQKGDIAEGYSVSREKKESFPLTVTSAQKNPTAFYLCASSPVPGPTYEQYFGPGTRLTVT.

This clone showed up just once. The chain has TRBV7-6 and TRBJ2-1; 9 bases fit TRBD2. In germline, CDR1 is SGHVS, CDR2 FNYEAQ. Trimming at V came to 2 bases and at J to 5 bases, leaving 7 bases not matched to a gene. The CDR3 length is 16 residues. The chain's CDR3 is CASSLIQGLAHNEQFF. The CDR3 DNA sequence: TGTGCCAGCAGCTTAATACAGGGACTAGCTCACAATGAGCAGTTCTTC.

The V gene is TRBV28, the J gene TRBJ2-5; the D is unclear. V lost 10 bases, J lost 1 base, and 16 bases lay in between. This CDR3 region has 14 residues. Looked up from germline, CDR1 is MDHEN and CDR2 is SYDVKM. CDR3 sequence (DNA): TGTGCCACCACTATTTTGGGCAGCCAAGAGACCCAGTACTTC. Translation: CATTILGSQETQYF. The full variable domain, in which reference TRBV28 and TRBJ2-5 provide the parts outside the CDR3, is DVKVTQSSRYLVKRTGEKVFLECVQDMDHENMFWYRQDPGLGLRLIYFSYDVKMKEKGDIPEGYSVSREKKERFSLILESASTNQTSMYLCATTILGSQETQYFGPGTRLLVL.